What follows are 22 T cell receptor beta chains derived from one specimen sequenced in a study of blood T cell repertoires in COVID-19. Assay: immunoSEQ multiplex PCR; the TCRdb copy retains only in-frame clones and omits some. The repertoire holds about 48,000 clones, with more than 75% as singletons. The sample consisted of peripheral blood. These receptors all stem from a woman aged 55-69 years with acute or convalescent COVID-19.

The chain employs TRBV7-2 and TRBJ2-7; 7 nucleotides align to TRBD2. Germline V gene data show CDR1 as SGHTA and CDR2 as FQGNSA. This CDR3 spans 16 amino acids. Trimming removed 3 bases from V and 2 bases from J; junction bases left unmatched: 10. The CDR3: CASSLGGVTVPYEQYF. CDR3 sequence (DNA): TGTGCCAGCAGCTTGGGGGGGGTGACGGTACCCTACGAGCAGTACTTC.

The chain links TRBV7-2 to TRBJ2-1, with TRBD2 identical over 8 bases. Trimming took 3 bases from V and 2 from J; bases not matched to a gene: 15. The CDR3 extends over 19 amino acids. Per germline, CDR1 SGHTA and CDR2 FQGNSA. The CDR3 coding sequence is TGTGCCAGCAGCTTCCCAGGGGCCGGGACTAGAGGCGCCTACAATGAGCAGTTCTTC. Amino acid sequence: CASSFPGAGTRGAYNEQFF.

The chain links TRBV25-1 to TRBJ1-5; possibly TRBD1 for D (6 bases). Trimming removed 1 base at V and 3 bases at J, with 10 bases between. This CDR3 comprises 15 residues. Germline V lookup: CDR1 MGHDK, CDR2 SYGVNS. The CDR3 sequence: CASSESGQPNQPQHF. The DNA of the CDR3 is TGTGCCAGCAGTGAATCCGGACAGCCCAATCAGCCCCAGCATTTT.

The chain links TRBV6-1 to TRBJ2-1, with a weak D call TRBD2 (5 bases). The CDR3 length is 14 residues. Germline V gene data show CDR1 as MNHNS and CDR2 as SASEGT. V shed 3 bases and J shed 5 bases, with 11 bases lying between them. The CDR3 is CASSEEFGDNEQFF. In nucleotides, the CDR3 is TGTGCCAGCAGTGAGGAGTTCGGGGACAATGAGCAGTTCTTC.

The chain joins TRBV19 to TRBJ2-3, with D possibly TRBD2 on 7 matching bases. Germline assignment: CDR1 LNHDA and CDR2 SQIVND (reference sequence). The CDR3 runs 15 residues. Trimming removed 6 bases from V and 0 bases from J, with 13 bases in between. In DNA form, the CDR3 reads TGTGCCAGTAGATTAGGGGGGGAAAGCACAGATACGCAGTATTTT. Its translation: CASRLGGESTDTQYF. The full variable domain, in which reference TRBV19 and TRBJ2-3 provide the parts outside the CDR3, is DGGITQSPKYLFRKEGQNVTLSCEQNLNHDAMYWYRQDPGQGLRLIYYSQIVNDFQKGDIAEGYSVSREKKESFPLTVTSAQKNPTAFYLCASRLGGESTDTQYFGPGTRLTVL.

J is TRBJ2-1 and V is TRBV27, with 7 bases lining up with TRBD2. CDR3 length: 14 amino acids. CDR1 is MNHEY, CDR2 SMNVEV, per germline (reference sequence). V shed 5 bases and J 7 bases; nucleotides not matched to a gene: 8. The CDR3 reads CASSPPWTRNEQFF. In DNA, the CDR3 is TGTGCCAGCAGTCCTCCTTGGACTAGAAATGAGCAGTTCTTC.

V usage is TRBV12-3 or TRBV12-4 and J usage is TRBJ1-2; tentatively, D is TRBD1 (6 bases). The CDR3 spans 12 residues. With 5 bases removed from V and 6 bases from J, the gap between germline ends came to 10 bases. Here the CDR3 reads CASSGQRNGYTF. The CDR3 DNA reads as TGTGCCAGCAGTGGACAGAGAAATGGCTACACCTTC.

The V and J genes are TRBV23-1 and TRBJ2-1; tentatively, D is TRBD1 (6 bases). TRBV23-1 is recorded as an ORF, its role being uncertain. Trimming took off 7 bases at V and 4 bases at J, with 17 bases between the two ends. The CDR3 spans 15 residues. This CDR3 is CASINKGGCYNEQFF. The CDR3 nucleotides read TGCGCCAGCATCAACAAAGGGGGATGTTACAATGAGCAGTTCTTC.

V usage is TRBV18 and J usage is TRBJ1-4; perhaps TRBD1 as D (5 bases). The V and J ends lost 2 bases and 5 bases respectively, with 9 bases between them. The CDR3 covers 14 residues. The germline V gene encodes CDR1 KGHSH and CDR2 LQKENI. The CDR3 DNA sequence: TGTGCCAGCTCACCAAGGCAGGGCAATGAAAAACTGTTTTTT. Translated, it gives CASSPRQGNEKLFF.

The V gene is TRBV2, the J gene TRBJ1-3; 11 nucleotides match TRBD1. Germline CDR1 SNHLY, CDR2 FYNNEI. V lost 7 bases, J lost 0 bases, and 11 bases stayed unmatched. CDR3 length equals 18 residues. The CDR3 loop is CASTGQGETVLSGNTIYF. CDR3 DNA sequence: TGTGCCAGCACGGGACAGGGGGAGACGGTACTCTCTGGAAACACCATATATTTT.

The rearrangement uses TRBV7-9 and TRBJ2-5; a weak D match, TRBD2 (7 bases). Germline V lookup: CDR1 SEHNR, CDR2 FQNEAQ (reference sequence). The CDR3 extends over 13 amino acids. V was trimmed by 3 bases and J by 7 bases, leaving 12 bases between them. The DNA of the CDR3 is TGTGCCAGCAGCTTCGGGGGGCTGGCGACCCAGTACTTC. Translated: CASSFGGLATQYF.

The table lists this clone with a few counts. The chain couples TRBV5-6 to TRBJ1-2; TRBD1 aligns across 7 bases. From germline, CDR1 is SGHDT and CDR2 YYEEEE. The CDR3 totals 15 residues. Trimming took 3 bases from V and 4 from J; bases not matched to a gene: 9. CDR3 nucleotides: TGTGCCAGCAGCTCCCAGACAGGGTATTTCTATGGCTACACCTTC. This gives the protein CASSSQTGYFYGYTF.

The chain couples TRBV5-1 to TRBJ2-5; no definite D call. Trimming took off 0 bases at V and 4 bases at J, with 4 bases between the two ends. This CDR3 region has 12 residues. Germline assignment: CDR1 SGHRS and CDR2 YFSETQ. The CDR3 nucleotides are TGCGCCAGCAGCTTGGCCTTAGAGACCCAGTACTTC. Its protein is CASSLALETQYF.

This clone showed up just once. The chain employs TRBV29-1 and TRBJ1-1; the match to TRBD1 covers 8 bases. CDR1 SQVTM and CDR2 ANQGSEA come from the germline V gene. J gave up 0 bases and V 7 bases, and 4 bases lay outside the gene matches. The CDR3 runs to 13 residues. The CDR3 region has the DNA TGCAGCGGATCCAGGGGGCTGAACACTGAAGCTTTCTTT. Protein: CSGSRGLNTEAFF.

The genes are TRBV3-1 (or the pseudogene TRBV3-2) and TRBJ2-1; 9 bases fit TRBD2. The CDR3 has 16 amino acids. Looked up from germline, CDR1 is LGHDT and CDR2 is YNNKEL (reference sequence). Germline trimming cut 1 base from V and 5 bases from J; bases unmatched to any gene: 6. The CDR3 DNA sequence: TGTGCCAGCAGCCAAGTACGACTAGCGGTCGACAATGAGCAGTTCTTC. This translates into CASSQVRLAVDNEQFF.

This rearrangement joins TRBV4-3 to TRBJ2-2; TRBD1 is a possible D gene (6 bases). The CDR3 totals 15 residues. Germline CDR1 reads LGHNA; CDR2 reads YSLEER. Trimming removed 2 bases at V and 4 bases at J, with 11 bases between. CDR3 region: CASSQSGGVTGELFF. In DNA form, the CDR3 reads TGCGCCAGCAGCCAAAGTGGGGGCGTCACCGGGGAGCTGTTTTTT.

The chain employs TRBV7-9 and TRBJ2-7; 7 bases map to TRBD1. Germline-derived CDR1 and CDR2 are SEHNR and FQNEAQ (reference sequence). The CDR3 contains 14 residues. V dropped 2 bases and J dropped 4; count of bases not matched to a gene: 5. CDR3 loop: CASSLRDRPYEQYF. CDR3 nucleotides: TGTGCCAGCAGCTTAAGGGACAGACCTTACGAGCAGTACTTC.

The chain uses TRBV6-2 or TRBV6-3 and TRBJ2-1, with TRBD2 matching over 11 bases. CDR1 is MNHEY and CDR2 is SVGEGT in the germline V gene. V dropped 5 bases and J dropped 8; count of bases not matched to a gene: 11. CDR3 length: 16 residues. This CDR3 is CASSQIAGGPGDEQFF. The CDR3 DNA follows: TGTGCCAGCAGTCAAATAGCGGGAGGGCCCGGCGATGAGCAGTTCTTC.

The chain is built from TRBV5-1 and TRBJ1-1; tentative D call: TRBD1 (6 bases). Germline loops: CDR1 SGHRS, CDR2 YFSETQ. CDR3 size: 16 residues. With 0 bases removed from V and 1 base from J, the gap between germline ends came to 13 bases. This CDR3 reads CASSLVRGGRNTEAFF. In DNA form, the CDR3 reads TGCGCCAGCAGCTTGGTCAGGGGTGGGCGGAACACTGAAGCTTTCTTT.

This sequence joins TRBV2 and TRBJ1-4; 7 bases fit TRBD1. The J segment lost 6 bases and the V segment lost 1 base, leaving 5 bases of the junction unmatched. The germline gives CDR1 SNHLY, CDR2 FYNNEI. This CDR3 contains 15 residues. CDR3 sequence: CASSEDRGKDEKLFF. Here the CDR3 DNA reads TGTGCCAGCAGTGAAGACAGGGGAAAGGATGAAAAACTGTTTTTT.

The chain has TRBV4-2 and TRBJ1-6; 8 bases are a match to TRBD1. The CDR3 length is 15 residues. Trimming took 1 base from V and 10 from J; bases not matched to a gene: 6. Germline CDR1 LGHNA, CDR2 YNFKEQ. CDR3 protein: CASSQGTGINSPLHF. The CDR3 DNA is TGTGCCAGCAGCCAAGGGACAGGGATTAACTCACCCCTCCACTTT.

The chain combines TRBV29-1 with TRBJ2-1; the D gene is possibly TRBD2 (5 bases). V was shortened by 5 bases and J by 5 bases, with 16 bases between the two germline ends. The CDR3 is 14 amino acids. Germline CDR1 is SQVTM and CDR2 is ANQGSEA. CDR3 sequence reads: CSVHREAWDNEQFF. Written as DNA, the CDR3 is TGCAGCGTTCACCGGGAAGCCTGGGACAATGAGCAGTTCTTC.